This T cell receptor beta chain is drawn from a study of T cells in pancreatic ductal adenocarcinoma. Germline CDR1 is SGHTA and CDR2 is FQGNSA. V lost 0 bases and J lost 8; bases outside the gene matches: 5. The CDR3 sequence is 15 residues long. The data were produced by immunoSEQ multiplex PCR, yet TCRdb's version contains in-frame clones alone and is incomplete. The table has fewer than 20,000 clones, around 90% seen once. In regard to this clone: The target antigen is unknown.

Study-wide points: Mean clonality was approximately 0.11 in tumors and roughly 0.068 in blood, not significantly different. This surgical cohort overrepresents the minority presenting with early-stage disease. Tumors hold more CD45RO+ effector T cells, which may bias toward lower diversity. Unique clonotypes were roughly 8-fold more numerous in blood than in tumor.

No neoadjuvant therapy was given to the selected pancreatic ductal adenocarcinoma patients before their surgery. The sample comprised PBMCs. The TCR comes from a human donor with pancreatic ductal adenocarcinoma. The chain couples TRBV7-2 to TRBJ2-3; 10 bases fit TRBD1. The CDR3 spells CASSLAGQGRGTQYF. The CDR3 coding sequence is TGTGCCAGCAGCTTAGCGGGACAGGGGAGGGGTACGCAGTATTTT.